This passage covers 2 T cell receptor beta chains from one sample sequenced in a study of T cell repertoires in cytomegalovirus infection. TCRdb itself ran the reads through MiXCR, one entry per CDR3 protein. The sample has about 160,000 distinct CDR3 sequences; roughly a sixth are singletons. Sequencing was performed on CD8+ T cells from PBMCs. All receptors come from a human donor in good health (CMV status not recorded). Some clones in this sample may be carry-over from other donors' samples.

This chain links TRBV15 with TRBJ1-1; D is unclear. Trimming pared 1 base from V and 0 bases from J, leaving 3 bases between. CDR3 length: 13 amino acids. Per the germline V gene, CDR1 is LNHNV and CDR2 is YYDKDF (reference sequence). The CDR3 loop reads CATSRAVNTEAFF. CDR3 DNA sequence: TGTGCCACCAGCAGAGCGGTGAACACTGAAGCTTTCTTT.

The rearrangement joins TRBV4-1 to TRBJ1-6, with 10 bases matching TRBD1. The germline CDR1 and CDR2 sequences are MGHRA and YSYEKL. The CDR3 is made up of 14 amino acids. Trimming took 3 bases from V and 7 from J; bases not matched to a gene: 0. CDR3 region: CASSQGQGNSPLHF. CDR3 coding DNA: TGCGCCAGCAGCCAGGGACAGGGGAATTCACCCCTCCACTTT.